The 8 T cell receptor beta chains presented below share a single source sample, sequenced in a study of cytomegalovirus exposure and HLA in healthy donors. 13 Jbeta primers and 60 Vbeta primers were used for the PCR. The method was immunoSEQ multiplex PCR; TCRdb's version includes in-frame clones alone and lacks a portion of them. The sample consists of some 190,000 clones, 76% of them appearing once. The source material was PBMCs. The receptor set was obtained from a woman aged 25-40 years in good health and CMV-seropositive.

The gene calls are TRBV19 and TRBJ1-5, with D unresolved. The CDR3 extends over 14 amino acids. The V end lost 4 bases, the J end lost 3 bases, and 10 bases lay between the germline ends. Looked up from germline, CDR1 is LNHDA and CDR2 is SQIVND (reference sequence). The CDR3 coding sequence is TGTGCCAGTAGTAGAGTTGCCACCAATCAGCCCCAGCATTTT. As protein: CASSRVATNQPQHF.

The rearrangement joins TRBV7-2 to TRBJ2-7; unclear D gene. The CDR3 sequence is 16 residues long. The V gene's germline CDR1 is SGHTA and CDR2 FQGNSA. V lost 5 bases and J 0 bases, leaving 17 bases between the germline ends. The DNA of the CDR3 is TGTGCCAGCAGCCCCCACGAGGTCATGAGCTCCTACGAGCAGTACTTC. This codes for CASSPHEVMSSYEQYF.

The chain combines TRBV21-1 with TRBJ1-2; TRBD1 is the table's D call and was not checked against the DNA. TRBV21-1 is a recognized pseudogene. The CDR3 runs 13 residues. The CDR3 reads CASPGGAGYGYTF. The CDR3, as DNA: TGTGCCAGCCCAGGGGGCGCGGGCTATGGCTACACCTTC.

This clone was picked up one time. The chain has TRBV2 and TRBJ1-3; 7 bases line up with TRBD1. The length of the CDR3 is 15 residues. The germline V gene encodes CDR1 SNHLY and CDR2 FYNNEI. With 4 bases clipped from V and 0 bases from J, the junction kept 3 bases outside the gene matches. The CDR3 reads CASSVGQSSGNTIYF. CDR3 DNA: TGTGCCAGCAGTGTGGGACAGAGCTCTGGAAACACCATATATTTT.

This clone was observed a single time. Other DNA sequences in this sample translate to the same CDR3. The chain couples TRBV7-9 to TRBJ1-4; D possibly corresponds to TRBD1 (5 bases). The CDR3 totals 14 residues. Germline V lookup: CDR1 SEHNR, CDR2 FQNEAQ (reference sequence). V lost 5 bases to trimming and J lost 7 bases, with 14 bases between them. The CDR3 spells CASSRSGLGEKLFF. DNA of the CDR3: TGTGCCAGCAGCCGCTCAGGGTTGGGTGAAAAACTGTTTTTT.

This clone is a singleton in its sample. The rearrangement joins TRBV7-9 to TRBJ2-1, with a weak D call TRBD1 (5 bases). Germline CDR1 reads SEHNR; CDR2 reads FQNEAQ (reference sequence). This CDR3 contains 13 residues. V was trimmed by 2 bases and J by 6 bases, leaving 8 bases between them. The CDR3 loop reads CASSLQGGNEQFF. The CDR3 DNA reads TGTGCCAGCAGCTTACAGGGCGGCAATGAGCAGTTCTTC.

The CDR3 nucleotides read TGTGCCAGCAGTTTATTGGGGGGGCCGGAGACCCAGTACTTC. Amino acids: CASSLLGGPETQYF. This chain links TRBV28 with TRBJ2-5; possibly TRBD2 for D (7 bases). V was pared by 1 base and J by 5 bases, with 11 bases between. Germline CDR1 is MDHEN and CDR2 is SYDVKM. The CDR3 runs 14 residues.

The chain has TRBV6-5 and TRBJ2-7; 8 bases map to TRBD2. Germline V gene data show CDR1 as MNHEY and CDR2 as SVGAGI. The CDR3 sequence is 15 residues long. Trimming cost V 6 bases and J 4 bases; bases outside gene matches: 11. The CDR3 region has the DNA TGTGCCAGCAGCACTGTCGGGGGGGGCCCGTACGAGCAGTACTTC. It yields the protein CASSTVGGGPYEQYF.